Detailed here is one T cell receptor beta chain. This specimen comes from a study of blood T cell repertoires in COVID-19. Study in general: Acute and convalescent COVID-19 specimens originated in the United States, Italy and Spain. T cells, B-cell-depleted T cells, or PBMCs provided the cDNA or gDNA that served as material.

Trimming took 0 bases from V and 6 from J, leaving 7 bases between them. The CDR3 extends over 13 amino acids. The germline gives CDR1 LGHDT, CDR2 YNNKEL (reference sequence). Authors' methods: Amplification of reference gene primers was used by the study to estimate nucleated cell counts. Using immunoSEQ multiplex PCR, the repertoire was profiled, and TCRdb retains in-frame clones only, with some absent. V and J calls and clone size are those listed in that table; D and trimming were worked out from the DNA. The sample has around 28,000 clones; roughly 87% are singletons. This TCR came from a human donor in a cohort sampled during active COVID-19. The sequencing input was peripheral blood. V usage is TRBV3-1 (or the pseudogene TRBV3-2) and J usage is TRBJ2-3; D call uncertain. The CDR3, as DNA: TGTGCCAGCAGCCAAGATCCTCGGGATACGCAGTATTTT. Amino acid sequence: CASSQDPRDTQYF.